This TCR beta chain was obtained from a study of technical replicates of blood from four donors. Method: immunoSEQ multiplex PCR; TCRdb's copy keeps in-frame clones and lacks some. The sample yields 50,000 to 70,000 clones, about 88% seen once. Trimming took 8 bases from V and 3 from J; bases not matched to a gene: 26. The CDR3 contains 21 residues. The TCR comes from a human donor in good health. Some clones in this sample may be carry-over from other donors' samples. The V and J genes are TRBV23-1 and TRBJ2-1; 9 bases map to TRBD1. TRBV23-1 is designated an ORF whose function remains uncertain. The sample taken for sequencing was PBMCs. CDR3 loop: CASGSDPGQGIEAGLYNEQFF. The CDR3 nucleotides read TGCGCCAGCGGCTCTGATCCGGGACAGGGAATTGAAGCGGGACTCTACAATGAGCAGTTCTTC.